The 27 T cell receptor beta chains listed next were all sequenced from one sample in a study of tissue T cells after allogeneic stem cell transplantation. Libraries were prepared by immunoSEQ multiplex PCR; TCRdb keeps only in-frame clonotypes and omits some of them. The sample records some 9,000 clones, about 56% being singletons. The material sequenced was tissue from the jejunum, taken at autopsy. The receptors derive from a female donor at least 60 years old with lung cancer.

CDR3 region: CASSHLDFGGGIQYF. The CDR3 DNA sequence: TGCGCCAGCAGTCACCTTGACTTTGGGGGTGGCATTCAGTACTTC. This chain joins TRBV23-1 and TRBJ2-4; D tentatively fits TRBD1 or TRBD2 (5 bases each). TRBV23-1 is an ORF, and what it does is uncertain. V lost 3 bases and J lost 9, with 18 bases in between. The CDR3 sequence is 15 residues long.

The V call is TRBV7-9, the J call TRBJ2-7, with 9 bases fitting TRBD1. The junction had 7 bases not matched to a gene; V was cut back by 5 bases and J by 5 bases. The CDR3 extends over 14 amino acids. Germline assignment: CDR1 SEHNR and CDR2 FQNEAQ (reference sequence). CDR3: CASSTRRQGDEQYF. The CDR3 DNA reads TGTGCCAGCAGCACACGTCGACAGGGGGACGAGCAGTACTTC.

This clone is termed medium-sized. V and J are TRBV7-8 and TRBJ2-1; tentatively, D is TRBD2 (5 bases). Trimming removed 7 bases at V and 6 bases at J, with 16 bases between. CDR3 length: 14 amino acids. The V gene's germline CDR1 is SGHVS and CDR2 FQNEAQ. The CDR3, as DNA: TGTGCCAGCAAAAGCGGAACCTCCGTCAATGAGCAGTTCTTC. Translating it yields CASKSGTSVNEQFF.

This chain connects TRBV4-1 to TRBJ1-6, with D maybe TRBD1 (5 bases). The CDR3 loop spans 16 amino acids. V shed 3 bases and J shed 4 bases, with 13 bases lying between them. Germline CDR1 MGHRA, CDR2 YSYEKL. The CDR3 region is CASSHGRASYNSPLHF. CDR3 coding DNA: TGCGCCAGCAGCCACGGCAGGGCCAGTTATAATTCACCCCTCCACTTT.

V gene TRBV18 combines with J gene TRBJ2-3; 8 bases map to TRBD1. Germline CDR1 and CDR2: KGHSH and LQKENI. The junction had 7 bases not matched to a gene; V was cut back by 3 bases and J by 5 bases. The CDR3 runs 15 residues. The CDR3 protein is CASSPRGPPQDTQYF. CDR3 nucleotides: TGTGCCAGCTCACCCAGGGGGCCCCCACAAGATACGCAGTATTTT.

V usage is TRBV4-2 and J usage is TRBJ2-7; 7 nucleotides match TRBD2. This CDR3 comprises 15 residues. After removal of 0 bases from V and 2 bases from J, the junction contained 4 bases not matched to a gene. The germline V gene encodes CDR1 LGHNA and CDR2 YNFKEQ. CDR3: CASSQDLRGAYEQYF. CDR3 bases: TGTGCCAGCAGCCAAGACCTACGGGGGGCCTACGAGCAGTACTTC.

The CDR3 region has the DNA TGTGCCAGCAGTTGGAACGACAGGGCGGCTGAAGCTTTCTTT. As protein: CASSWNDRAAEAFF. V is TRBV11-1 and J is TRBJ1-1, with 7 positions matching TRBD1. CDR3 length: 14 amino acids. Germline V lookup: CDR1 SGHAT, CDR2 FQDESV (reference sequence). The junction had 10 bases not matched to a gene; V was cut back by 6 bases and J by 6 bases.

The count of this clone is one. The chain uses TRBV11-2 and TRBJ1-3; D is uncertain. This CDR3 contains 15 residues. V gave up 6 bases and J gave up 0 bases, with 12 bases separating them. The germline gives CDR1 SGHAT, CDR2 FQNNGV. This CDR3 is CASSRGIGSGNTIYF. The CDR3 region has the DNA TGTGCCAGCAGTCGAGGTATTGGCTCTGGAAACACCATATATTTT.

V gene TRBV6-1 combines with J gene TRBJ2-3; 14 bases map to TRBD2. The V segment lost 3 bases and the J segment 5 bases; nucleotides outside the gene matches: 4. Germline loops: CDR1 MNHNS, CDR2 SASEGT. The length of the CDR3 is 16 residues. The CDR3 nucleotides are TGTGCCAGCAGTGACGGGACTAGCGGGAGCCTAGATACGCAGTATTTT. Protein sequence: CASSDGTSGSLDTQYF.

The chain has TRBV7-2 and TRBJ1-1; 7 bases fit TRBD1. Trimming at V came to 5 bases and at J to 4 bases, leaving 7 bases not matched to a gene. CDR1 is SGHTA and CDR2 is FQGNSA in the germline V gene. CDR3 length: 14 residues. DNA for the CDR3: TGTGCCAGCAGCCCCTACCAGGGGGTCACTGAAGCTTTCTTT. Translation gives CASSPYQGVTEAFF.

The rearrangement joins TRBV4-2 to TRBJ2-1; D assignment may be TRBD1 or TRBD2 (6 bases each). Germline V gives CDR1 LGHNA, CDR2 YNFKEQ. This CDR3 is built from 17 residues. The V gene lost 4 bases and the J gene lost 4 bases, with 20 bases spanning the gap. CDR3 nucleotides: TGTGCCAGCAGCCGGGGGGCCGGACAAGGTAATTACAATGAGCAGTTCTTC. This codes for CASSRGAGQGNYNEQFF.

The chain couples TRBV5-4 to TRBJ2-3, with 11 nucleotides matching TRBD2. The CDR3 is 16 residues long. After removal of 0 bases from V and 3 bases from J, the junction contained 3 bases not matched to a gene. The V gene's germline CDR1 is SGHNT and CDR2 YYREEE (reference sequence). In DNA, the CDR3 is TGTGCCAGCAGCTTGGATCCTAGCGGGGGGACAGATACGCAGTATTTT. Its protein is CASSLDPSGGTDTQYF.

This chain uses TRBV18 with TRBJ1-1; 8 bases fit TRBD1. Germline assignment: CDR1 KGHSH and CDR2 LQKENI. The CDR3 sequence is 15 residues long. V dropped 5 bases and J dropped 0; count of bases not matched to a gene: 5. The CDR3 DNA reads as TGTGCCAGCTCAAGCCAGGGGGCATTGAACACTGAAGCTTTCTTT. Translated, it gives CASSSQGALNTEAFF. The whole variable domain, filled in from reference TRBV18 and TRBJ1-1, reads NAGVMQNPRHLVRRRGQEARLRCSPMKGHSHVYWYRQLPEEGLKFMVYLQKENIIDESGMPKERFSAEFPKEGPSILRIQQVVRGDSAAYFCASSSQGALNTEAFFGQGTRLTVV.

This clone was seen just once. V is TRBV10-1 and J is TRBJ2-3; no clear D gene. In germline, CDR1 is WNHNN, CDR2 SYGVQD (reference sequence). Trimming stripped 9 bases from V and 8 bases from J, with 18 bases between. The CDR3 loop spans 13 amino acids. The CDR3 DNA reads as TGCGCCAGTCAGGACGGTCCGTACGGTACGCAGTATTTT. Amino acids: CASQDGPYGTQYF.

The rearrangement links TRBV9 to TRBJ1-1, with unresolved D. Germline V CDR1 and CDR2: SGDLS, YYNGEE. V was trimmed by 0 bases and J by 0 bases, leaving 9 bases between them. CDR3 length equals 15 residues. The CDR3: CASSVVPGLNTEAFF. As DNA, the CDR3 is TGTGCCAGCAGCGTAGTCCCGGGGTTGAACACTGAAGCTTTCTTT. The whole variable domain, filled in from reference TRBV9 and TRBJ1-1, reads DSGVTQTPKHLITATGQRVTLRCSPRSGDLSVYWYQQSLDQGLQFLIQYYNGEERAKGNILERFSAQQFPDLHSELNLSSLELGDSALYFCASSVVPGLNTEAFFGQGTRLTVV.

The V and J genes are TRBV7-3 and TRBJ2-3; D is ambiguous. The ends were cut back, 5 bases at V and 5 bases at J, with 14 bases in the middle. The CDR3 is 14 amino acids. Germline assignment: CDR1 SGHTA and CDR2 FQGTGA. In nucleotides, the CDR3 is TGTGCCAGCAGCCTCGCCGGCCATCTAGATACGCAGTATTTT. It specifies CASSLAGHLDTQYF.

V usage is TRBV5-1 and J usage is TRBJ2-7; D remains unclear. Germline loops: CDR1 SGHRS, CDR2 YFSETQ. Trimming stripped 3 bases from V and 5 bases from J, with 12 bases between. The CDR3 is made up of 13 amino acids. The CDR3 region is CASSSDTGNEQYF. CDR3 bases: TGCGCCAGCAGCTCAGACACTGGTAACGAGCAGTACTTC.

This chain connects TRBV18 to TRBJ1-1; TRBD1 agrees at 7 bases. The ends lost 6 bases at V and 0 bases at J; junction bases unmatched: 7. The V gene's germline CDR1 is KGHSH and CDR2 LQKENI. The CDR3 runs 15 residues. The CDR3 here is CASSQRTGLNTEAFF. In DNA, the CDR3 is TGTGCCAGCTCCCAGAGGACAGGATTGAACACTGAAGCTTTCTTT.

The rearrangement joins TRBV23-1 to TRBJ2-1, with D perhaps matching TRBD2 (6 bases). TRBV23-1 is designated an ORF whose function remains uncertain. This CDR3 contains 15 residues. The V gene lost 11 bases and the J gene lost 2 bases, with 19 bases spanning the gap. CDR3 sequence (DNA): TGCGCCCCTTCTGGGGGGAGGTCCCCCTACAATGAGCAGTTCTTC. This encodes CAPSGGRSPYNEQFF.

Concerning this clone: This same CDR3 is encoded by further DNA sequences in the sample. The chain joins TRBV5-1 to TRBJ1-4, with a possible D match to TRBD1 (5 bases). The CDR3 has 14 amino acids. In germline, CDR1 is SGHRS, CDR2 YFSETQ. V lost 4 bases and J lost 2, with 9 bases in between. The CDR3 region is CASSPDSTNEKLFF. DNA of the CDR3: TGCGCCAGCAGCCCCGACAGCACTAATGAAAAACTGTTTTTT.

The chain is built from TRBV7-6 and TRBJ2-3; 11 positions match TRBD2. Germline CDR1 is SGHVS and CDR2 is FNYEAQ. The CDR3 sequence is 16 residues long. The ends lost 3 bases at V and 4 bases at J; junction bases unmatched: 6. The CDR3 coding sequence is TGTGCCAGCAGCTTTCTCATAGCGGGGGGGTCAGATACGCAGTATTTT. This translates into CASSFLIAGGSDTQYF.

As for this clone: One end of the junction fails to match germline, which may point to a read error. The V and J genes are TRBV5-4 and TRBJ1-6; no clear D gene. Per germline, CDR1 SGHNT and CDR2 YYREEE (reference sequence). This CDR3 is built from 14 residues. CDR3 sequence (DNA): TGTGCCAGCAGCGATGGAAGTTGGCATTCCCCCCTCCACTTT. It codes for CASSDGSWHSPLHF.

The count of this clone is one. This chain links TRBV12-3 or TRBV12-4 with TRBJ2-3; D is perhaps TRBD1 (5 bases). The CDR3 is made up of 13 amino acids. V was trimmed by 7 bases and J by 4 bases, leaving 12 bases between them. The CDR3 region has the DNA TGTGCCAGCAATACGGTAGGGGCAGATACGCAGTATTTT. This codes for CASNTVGADTQYF.

CDR3 bases: TGTGCCAGTAGTATAGGGGGAAGACTCAATGAAAAACTGTTTTTT. Amino acids: CASSIGGRLNEKLFF. The chain has TRBV19 and TRBJ1-4; D gene uncertain. The CDR3 runs 15 residues. Trimming pared 1 base from V and 5 bases from J, leaving 11 bases between. The germline gives CDR1 LNHDA, CDR2 SQIVND (reference sequence).

The chain has TRBV6-6 and TRBJ2-1; the D is unclear. The V and J ends lost 6 bases and 3 bases respectively, with 9 bases between them. There are 13 residues in the CDR3. The germline gives CDR1 MNHNY, CDR2 SVGAGI (reference sequence). The CDR3 here is CASRPTVYNEQFF. The DNA for the CDR3 is TGTGCCAGCAGGCCGACTGTCTACAATGAGCAGTTCTTC.

This chain uses TRBV12-3 or TRBV12-4 with TRBJ1-2; D gene ambiguous. The length of the CDR3 is 13 residues. V lost 3 bases to trimming and J lost 5 bases, with 10 bases between them. CDR3 amino acids: CASSLDGVYGYTF. The CDR3 DNA reads as TGTGCCAGCAGTTTGGACGGGGTTTATGGCTACACCTTC.

V and J are TRBV19 and TRBJ2-1, with 10 bases lining up with TRBD2. Trimming removed 4 bases from V and 9 bases from J; junction bases left unmatched: 6. Germline-derived CDR1 and CDR2 are LNHDA and SQIVND (reference sequence). CDR3 length equals 14 residues. This CDR3 is CASSSLAGEAEQFF. CDR3 nucleotide sequence: TGTGCCAGTAGTAGTCTAGCGGGAGAGGCTGAGCAGTTCTTC.